This T cell receptor beta chain appears in the sequencing data of a study of CD8+ T cells in alopecia areata. CDR3 size: 18 residues. Germline CDR1 is SGHDT and CDR2 is YYEEEE. The V segment lost 0 bases and the J segment 2 bases; nucleotides outside the gene matches: 10. cDNA prepared by RNA extraction and subsequent reverse transcription served as the template for sequencing. The assay was immunoSEQ multiplex PCR, and TCRdb's table has in-frame clones only and misses some. The data show roughly 100,000 clones, around three fifths seen once. In its sample, this clone was seen a few times. Its target is not known. Whole-study results and caveats: Whereas mice showed it more clearly, TCR sharing across patients was murkier, possibly because of HLA. Clonality in lesional scalp, especially alopecia totalis/universalis, exceeded that of normal scalp.

The rearrangement joins TRBV5-6 to TRBJ2-3; TRBD2 matches 9 bases. The clonotype originates from a human donor in good health. Sequenced sample: CD4+ T cells sorted from blood. The CDR3 DNA is TGTGCCAGCAGCTTGGAGCTAGGACTAGCGAGGGACACAGATACGCAGTATTTT. This gives the protein CASSLELGLARDTDTQYF.